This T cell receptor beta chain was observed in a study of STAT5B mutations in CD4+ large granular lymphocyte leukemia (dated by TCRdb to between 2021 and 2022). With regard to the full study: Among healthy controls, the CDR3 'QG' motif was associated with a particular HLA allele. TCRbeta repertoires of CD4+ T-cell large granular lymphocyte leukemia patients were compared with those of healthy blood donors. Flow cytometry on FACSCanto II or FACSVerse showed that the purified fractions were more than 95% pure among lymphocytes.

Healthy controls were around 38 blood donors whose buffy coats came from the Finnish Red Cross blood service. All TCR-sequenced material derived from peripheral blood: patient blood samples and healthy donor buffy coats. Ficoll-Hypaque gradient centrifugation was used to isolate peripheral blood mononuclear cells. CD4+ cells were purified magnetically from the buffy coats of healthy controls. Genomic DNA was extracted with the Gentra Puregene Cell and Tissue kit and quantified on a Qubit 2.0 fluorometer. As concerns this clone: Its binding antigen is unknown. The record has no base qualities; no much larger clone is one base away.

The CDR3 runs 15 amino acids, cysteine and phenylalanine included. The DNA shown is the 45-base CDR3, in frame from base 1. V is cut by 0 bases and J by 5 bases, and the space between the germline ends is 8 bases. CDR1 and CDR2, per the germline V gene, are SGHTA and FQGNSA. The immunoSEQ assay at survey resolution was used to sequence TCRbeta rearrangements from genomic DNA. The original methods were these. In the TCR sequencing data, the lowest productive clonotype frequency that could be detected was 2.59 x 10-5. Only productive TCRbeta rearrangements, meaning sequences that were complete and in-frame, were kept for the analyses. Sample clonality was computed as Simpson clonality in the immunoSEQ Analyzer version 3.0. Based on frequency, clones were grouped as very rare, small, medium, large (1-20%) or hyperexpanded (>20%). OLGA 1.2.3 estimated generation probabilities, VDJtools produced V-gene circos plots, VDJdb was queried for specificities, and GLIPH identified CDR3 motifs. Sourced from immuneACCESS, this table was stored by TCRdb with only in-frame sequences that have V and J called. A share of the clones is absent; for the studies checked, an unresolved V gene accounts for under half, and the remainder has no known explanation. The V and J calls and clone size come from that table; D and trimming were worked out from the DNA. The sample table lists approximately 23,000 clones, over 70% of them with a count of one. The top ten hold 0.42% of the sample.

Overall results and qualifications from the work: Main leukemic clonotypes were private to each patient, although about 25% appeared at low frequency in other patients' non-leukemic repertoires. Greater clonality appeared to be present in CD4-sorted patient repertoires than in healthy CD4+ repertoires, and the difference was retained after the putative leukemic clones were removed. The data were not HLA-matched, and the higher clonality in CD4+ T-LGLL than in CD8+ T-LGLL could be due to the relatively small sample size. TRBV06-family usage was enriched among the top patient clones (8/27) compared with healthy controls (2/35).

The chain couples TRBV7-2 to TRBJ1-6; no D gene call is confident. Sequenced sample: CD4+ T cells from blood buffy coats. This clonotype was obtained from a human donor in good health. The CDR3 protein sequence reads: CASSLATADNSPLHF. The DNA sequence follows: TGTGCCAGCAGCTTAGCGACGGCAGATAATTCACCCCTCCACTTT.